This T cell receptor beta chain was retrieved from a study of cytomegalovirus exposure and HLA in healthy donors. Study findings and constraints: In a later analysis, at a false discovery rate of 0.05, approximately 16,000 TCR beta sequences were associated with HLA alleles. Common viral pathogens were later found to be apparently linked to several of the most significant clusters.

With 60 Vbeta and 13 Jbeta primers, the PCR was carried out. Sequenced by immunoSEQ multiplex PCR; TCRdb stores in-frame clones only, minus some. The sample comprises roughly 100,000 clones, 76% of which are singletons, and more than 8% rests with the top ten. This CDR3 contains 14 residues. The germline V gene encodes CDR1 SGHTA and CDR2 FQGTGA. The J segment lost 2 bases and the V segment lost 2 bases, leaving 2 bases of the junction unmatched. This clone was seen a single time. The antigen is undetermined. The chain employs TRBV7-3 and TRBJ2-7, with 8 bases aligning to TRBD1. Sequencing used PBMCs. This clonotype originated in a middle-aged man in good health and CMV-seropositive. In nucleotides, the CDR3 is TGTGCCAGCAGCTTAGGGACAGGTACCTACGAGCAGTACTTC. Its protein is CASSLGTGTYEQYF.